This T cell receptor beta chain was sequenced in a study of neoadjuvant anti-PD-1 for oral cavity cancer. Using immunoSEQ multiplex PCR, the repertoire was profiled, and TCRdb retains in-frame clones only, with some absent. Of some 8,200 clones in the sample, about three quarters were seen once. J was trimmed by 4 bases and V by 0 bases; bases with no gene match: 5. The CDR3 length is 15 residues. Germline assignment: CDR1 LGHNA and CDR2 YSLEER. The time point denotes: after neoadjuvant nivolumab, at surgical resection. V is TRBV4-3 and J is TRBJ1-2, with TRBD1 matching over 7 bases. The clonotype was recovered from a person aged 35-80 years with oral cavity squamous cell carcinoma. The sample consisted of PBMCs, taken after nivolumab (anti-PD-1) treatment. CDR3 sequence: CASSQDPDRVYGYTF. For the CDR3, the DNA is TGCGCCAGCAGCCAAGATCCCGACAGGGTCTATGGCTACACCTTC.